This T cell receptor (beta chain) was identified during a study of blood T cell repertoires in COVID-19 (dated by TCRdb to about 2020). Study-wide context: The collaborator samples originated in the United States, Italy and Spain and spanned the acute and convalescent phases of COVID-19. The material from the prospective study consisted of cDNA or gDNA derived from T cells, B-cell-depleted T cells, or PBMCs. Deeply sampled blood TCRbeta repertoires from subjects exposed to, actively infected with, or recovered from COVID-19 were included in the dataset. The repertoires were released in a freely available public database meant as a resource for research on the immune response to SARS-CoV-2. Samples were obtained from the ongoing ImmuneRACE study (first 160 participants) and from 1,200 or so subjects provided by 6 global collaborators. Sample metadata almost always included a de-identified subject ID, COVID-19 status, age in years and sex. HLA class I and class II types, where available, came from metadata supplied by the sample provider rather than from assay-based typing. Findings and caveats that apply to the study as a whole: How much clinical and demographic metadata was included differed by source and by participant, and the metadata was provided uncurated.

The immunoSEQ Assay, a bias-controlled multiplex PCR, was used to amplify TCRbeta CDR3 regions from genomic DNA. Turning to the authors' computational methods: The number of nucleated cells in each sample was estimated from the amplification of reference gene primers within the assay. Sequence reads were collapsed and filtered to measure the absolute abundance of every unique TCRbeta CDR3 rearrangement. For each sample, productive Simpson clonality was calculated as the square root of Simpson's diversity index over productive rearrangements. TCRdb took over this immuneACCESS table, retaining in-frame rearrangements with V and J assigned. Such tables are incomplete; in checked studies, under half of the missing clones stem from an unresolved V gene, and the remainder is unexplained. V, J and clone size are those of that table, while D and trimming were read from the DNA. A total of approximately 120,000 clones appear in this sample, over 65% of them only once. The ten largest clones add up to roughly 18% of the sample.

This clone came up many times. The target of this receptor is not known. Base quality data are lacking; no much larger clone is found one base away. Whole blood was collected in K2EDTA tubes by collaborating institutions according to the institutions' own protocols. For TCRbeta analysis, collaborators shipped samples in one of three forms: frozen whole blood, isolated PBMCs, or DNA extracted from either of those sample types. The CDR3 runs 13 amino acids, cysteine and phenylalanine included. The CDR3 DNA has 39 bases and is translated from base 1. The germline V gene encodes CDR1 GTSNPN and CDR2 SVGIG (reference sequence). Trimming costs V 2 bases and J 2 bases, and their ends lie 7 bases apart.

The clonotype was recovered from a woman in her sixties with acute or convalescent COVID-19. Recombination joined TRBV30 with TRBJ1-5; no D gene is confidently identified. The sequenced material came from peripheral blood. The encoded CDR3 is CAWSKQGNQPQHF. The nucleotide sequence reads TGTGCCTGGAGTAAGCAGGGCAATCAGCCCCAGCATTTT.